This TCR beta chain stems from a study of T cell responses to AZD1222 COVID-19 vaccine. Study-wide results and limits: Only after the peak T cell response were repertoires sampled. Regions 160-218 and 743-854 held dominance among vaccine-associated CD4 TCRs, which spanned spike. It was only a handful of AZD1222 recipients who were seropositive at baseline.

About this clone itself: Antigen: not known.

It was second doses at about 4 or about 12 weeks that were pooled. The assay was immunoSEQ multiplex PCR, and TCRdb's table has in-frame clones only and misses some. The table records about 110,000 clones, less than 95% of them present only once. The CDR3 spans 13 residues. Trimming pared 2 bases from V and 4 bases from J, leaving 8 bases between. Germline V gene data show CDR1 as MNHEY and CDR2 as SMNVEV (reference sequence). This clonotype was sampled from an adult who received the AZD1222 COVID-19 vaccine. This chain connects TRBV27 to TRBJ1-2, with D possibly being TRBD1 (5 bases). The sample in question was peripheral blood, obtained 28 days after the second AZD1222 dose. The CDR3 here is CASSLNGGYGYTF. As DNA, the CDR3 is TGTGCCAGCAGTTTAAACGGGGGCTATGGCTACACCTTC.